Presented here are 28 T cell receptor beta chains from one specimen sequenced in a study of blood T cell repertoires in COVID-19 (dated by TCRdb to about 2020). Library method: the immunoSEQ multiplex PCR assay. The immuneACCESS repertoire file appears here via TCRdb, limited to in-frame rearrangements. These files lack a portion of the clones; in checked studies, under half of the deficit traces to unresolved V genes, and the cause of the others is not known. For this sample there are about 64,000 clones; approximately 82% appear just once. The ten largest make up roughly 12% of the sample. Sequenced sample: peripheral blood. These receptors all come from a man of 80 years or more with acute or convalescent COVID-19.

The CDR3 protein is CASMRGPNTEAFF. The DNA for the CDR3 is TGCGCCAGCATGAGAGGGCCGAACACTGAAGCTTTCTTT. V is TRBV10-1 and J is TRBJ1-1, with D unresolved. The germline V and J ends were trimmed by 7 bases and 1 base, with 10 bases remaining between them. Germline-derived CDR1 and CDR2 are WNHNN and SYGVQD (reference sequence). This CDR3 has 13 residues.

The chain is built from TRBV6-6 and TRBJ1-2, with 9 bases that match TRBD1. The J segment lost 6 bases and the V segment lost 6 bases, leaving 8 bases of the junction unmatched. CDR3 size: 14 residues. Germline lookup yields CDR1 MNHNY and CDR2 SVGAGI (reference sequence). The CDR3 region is CASRIPGQGNGYTF. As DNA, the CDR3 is TGTGCCAGCAGGATCCCGGGACAGGGTAATGGCTACACCTTC.

The CDR3 DNA is TGTGCCAGCAGCCCCAGTGGAGGGGCAGCTTTCTTT. This translates into CASSPSGGAAFF. The chain uses TRBV7-9 and TRBJ1-1; the D gene is possibly TRBD1 (5 bases). Germline CDR1 SEHNR, CDR2 FQNEAQ (reference sequence). This CDR3 spans 12 amino acids. The germline V and J ends were trimmed by 5 bases and 10 bases, with 14 bases remaining between them.

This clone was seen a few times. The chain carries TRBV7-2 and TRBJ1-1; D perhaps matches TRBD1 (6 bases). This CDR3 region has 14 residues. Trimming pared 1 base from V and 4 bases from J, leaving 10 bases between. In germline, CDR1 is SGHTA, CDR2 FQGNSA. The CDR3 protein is CASSLVRGSTEAFF. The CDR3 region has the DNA TGTGCCAGCAGCTTAGTTAGGGGGTCCACTGAAGCTTTCTTT.

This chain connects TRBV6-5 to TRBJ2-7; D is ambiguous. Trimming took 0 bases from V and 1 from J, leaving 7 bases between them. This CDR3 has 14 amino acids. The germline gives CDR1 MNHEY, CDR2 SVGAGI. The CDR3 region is CASSYSGRSYEQYF. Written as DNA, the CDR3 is TGTGCCAGCAGTTACTCGGGCAGATCCTACGAGCAGTACTTC.

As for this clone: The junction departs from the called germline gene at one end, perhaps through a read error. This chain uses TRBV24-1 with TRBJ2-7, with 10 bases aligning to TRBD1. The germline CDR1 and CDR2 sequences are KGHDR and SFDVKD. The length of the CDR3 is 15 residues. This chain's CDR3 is CTTSARDRGSYEQYF. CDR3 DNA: TGTACCACCAGTGCCCGGGACAGGGGAAGCTACGAGCAGTACTTC.

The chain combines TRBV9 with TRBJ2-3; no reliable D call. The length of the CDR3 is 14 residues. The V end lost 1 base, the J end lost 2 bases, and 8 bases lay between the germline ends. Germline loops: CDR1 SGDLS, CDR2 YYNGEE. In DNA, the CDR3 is TGTGCCAGCAGCGTACGCGGTACCACAGATACGCAGTATTTT. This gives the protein CASSVRGTTDTQYF. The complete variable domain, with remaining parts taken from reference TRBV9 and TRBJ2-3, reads DSGVTQTPKHLITATGQRVTLRCSPRSGDLSVYWYQQSLDQGLQFLIQYYNGEERAKGNILERFSAQQFPDLHSELNLSSLELGDSALYFCASSVRGTTDTQYFGPGTRLTVL.

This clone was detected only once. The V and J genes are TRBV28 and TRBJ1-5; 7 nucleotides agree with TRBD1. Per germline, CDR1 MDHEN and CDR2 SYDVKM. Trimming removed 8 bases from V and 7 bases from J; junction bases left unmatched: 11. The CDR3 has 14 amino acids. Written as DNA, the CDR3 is TGTGCCAGCTGGCACGACAGGGTACGCCAGCCCCAGCATTTT. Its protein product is CASWHDRVRQPQHF. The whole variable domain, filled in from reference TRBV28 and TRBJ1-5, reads DVKVTQSSRYLVKRTGEKVFLECVQDMDHENMFWYRQDPGLGLRLIYFSYDVKMKEKGDIPEGYSVSREKKERFSLILESASTNQTSMYLCASWHDRVRQPQHFGDGTRLSIL.

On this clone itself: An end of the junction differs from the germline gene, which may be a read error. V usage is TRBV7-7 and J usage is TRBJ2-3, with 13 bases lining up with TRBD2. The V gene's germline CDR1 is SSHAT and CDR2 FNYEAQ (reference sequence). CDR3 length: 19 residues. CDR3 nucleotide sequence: TGTGCTAGCAGCTCACTTCCAGGACTAGCGGGAGAGGGCACAGATACGCAGTATTTT. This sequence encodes CASSSLPGLAGEGTDTQYF.

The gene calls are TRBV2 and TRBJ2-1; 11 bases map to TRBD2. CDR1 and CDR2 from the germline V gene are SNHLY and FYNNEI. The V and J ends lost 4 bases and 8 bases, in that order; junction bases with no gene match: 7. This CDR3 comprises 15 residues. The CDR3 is CASSGLAGGRDEQFF. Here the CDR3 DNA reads TGTGCCAGCAGTGGGCTAGCGGGAGGCCGGGATGAGCAGTTCTTC.

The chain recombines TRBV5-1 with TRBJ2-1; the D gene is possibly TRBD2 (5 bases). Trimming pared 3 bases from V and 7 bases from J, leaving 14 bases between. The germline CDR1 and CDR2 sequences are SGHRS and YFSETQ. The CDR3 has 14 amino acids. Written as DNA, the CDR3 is TGCGCCAGCAGCTCTCTCAGGAGGAATAATGAGCAGTTCTTC. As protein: CASSSLRRNNEQFF.

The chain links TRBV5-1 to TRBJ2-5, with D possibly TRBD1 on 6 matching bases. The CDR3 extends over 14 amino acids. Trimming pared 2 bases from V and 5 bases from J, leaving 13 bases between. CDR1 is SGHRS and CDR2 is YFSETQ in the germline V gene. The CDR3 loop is CASSFLQGGETQYF. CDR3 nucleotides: TGCGCCAGCAGCTTTTTACAGGGCGGGGAGACCCAGTACTTC.

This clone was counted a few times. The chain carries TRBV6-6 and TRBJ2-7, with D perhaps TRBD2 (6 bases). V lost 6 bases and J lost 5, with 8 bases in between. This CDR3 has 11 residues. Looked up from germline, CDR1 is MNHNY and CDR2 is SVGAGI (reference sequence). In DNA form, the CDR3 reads TGTGCCAGCAGGCGGAGGGACGAGCAGTACTTC. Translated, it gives CASRRRDEQYF.

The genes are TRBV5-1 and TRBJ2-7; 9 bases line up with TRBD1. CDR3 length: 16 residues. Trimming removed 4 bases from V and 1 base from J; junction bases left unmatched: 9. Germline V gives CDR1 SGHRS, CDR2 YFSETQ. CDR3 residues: CASSRSGDRASYEQYF. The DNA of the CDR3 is TGCGCCAGCAGCCGATCCGGGGACAGGGCTTCCTACGAGCAGTACTTC.

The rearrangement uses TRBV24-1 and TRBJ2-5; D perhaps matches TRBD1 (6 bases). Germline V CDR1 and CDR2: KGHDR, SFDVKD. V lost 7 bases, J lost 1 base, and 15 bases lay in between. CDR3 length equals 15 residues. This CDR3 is CATSTELGAQETQYF. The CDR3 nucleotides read TGTGCCACCAGCACAGAATTGGGGGCCCAAGAGACCCAGTACTTC.

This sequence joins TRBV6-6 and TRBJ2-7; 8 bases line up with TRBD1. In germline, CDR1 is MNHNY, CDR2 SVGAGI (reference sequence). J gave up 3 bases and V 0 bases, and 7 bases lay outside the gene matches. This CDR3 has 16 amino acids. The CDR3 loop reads CASSYSGTGLNYEQYF. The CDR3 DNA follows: TGTGCCAGCAGTTACTCCGGGACAGGTCTAAACTACGAGCAGTACTTC.

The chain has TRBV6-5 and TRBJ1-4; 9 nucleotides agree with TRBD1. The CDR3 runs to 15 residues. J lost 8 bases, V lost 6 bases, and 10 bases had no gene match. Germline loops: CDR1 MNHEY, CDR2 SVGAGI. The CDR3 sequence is CASRTLRQGDEKLFF. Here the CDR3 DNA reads TGTGCCAGCAGGACCTTACGACAGGGGGACGAAAAACTGTTTTTT.

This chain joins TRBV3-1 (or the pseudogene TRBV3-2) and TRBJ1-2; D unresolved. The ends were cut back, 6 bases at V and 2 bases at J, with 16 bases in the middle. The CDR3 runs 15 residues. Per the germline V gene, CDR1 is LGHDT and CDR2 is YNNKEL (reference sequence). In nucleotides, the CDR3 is TGTGCCAGCAGGACTACAGAGGGCTCGAACTATGGCTACACCTTC. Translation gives CASRTTEGSNYGYTF.

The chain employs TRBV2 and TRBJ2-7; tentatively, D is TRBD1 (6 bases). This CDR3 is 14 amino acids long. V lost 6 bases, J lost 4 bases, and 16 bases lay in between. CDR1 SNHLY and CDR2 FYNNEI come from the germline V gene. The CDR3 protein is CASRVQGSGYEQYF. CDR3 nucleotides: TGTGCCAGCAGAGTACAGGGTTCAGGTTACGAGCAGTACTTC.

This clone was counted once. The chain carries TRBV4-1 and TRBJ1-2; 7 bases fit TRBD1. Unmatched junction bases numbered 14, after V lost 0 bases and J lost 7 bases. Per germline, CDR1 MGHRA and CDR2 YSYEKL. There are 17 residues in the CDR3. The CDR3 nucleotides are TGCGCCAGCAGCCAAGATCCCGACAGGGCTAACTCCCTTGGCTACACCTTC. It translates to CASSQDPDRANSLGYTF.

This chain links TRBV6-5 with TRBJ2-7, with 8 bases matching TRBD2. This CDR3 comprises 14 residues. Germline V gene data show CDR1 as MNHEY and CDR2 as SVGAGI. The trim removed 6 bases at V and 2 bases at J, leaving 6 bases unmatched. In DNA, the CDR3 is TGTGCCAGCAGGGCTAGCGGGCGGACCTACGAGCAGTACTTC. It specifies CASRASGRTYEQYF.

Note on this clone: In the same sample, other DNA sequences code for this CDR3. The CDR3 spells CASSLVQGPYEQYF. CDR3 coding DNA: TGTGCCAGCAGCTTAGTACAGGGCCCCTACGAGCAGTACTTC. The chain has TRBV7-2 and TRBJ2-7; a possible D gene is TRBD1 (6 bases). This CDR3 has 14 residues. Germline V gene sequence: CDR1 SGHTA, CDR2 FQGNSA. Deletions cut 1 base from V and 2 bases from J, with 9 bases between.

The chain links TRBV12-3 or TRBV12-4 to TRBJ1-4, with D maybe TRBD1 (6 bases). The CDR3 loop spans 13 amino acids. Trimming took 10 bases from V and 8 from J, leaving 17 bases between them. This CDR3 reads CATKKQGWEKLFF. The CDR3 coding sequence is TGTGCCACCAAAAAACAGGGTTGGGAAAAACTGTTTTTT.

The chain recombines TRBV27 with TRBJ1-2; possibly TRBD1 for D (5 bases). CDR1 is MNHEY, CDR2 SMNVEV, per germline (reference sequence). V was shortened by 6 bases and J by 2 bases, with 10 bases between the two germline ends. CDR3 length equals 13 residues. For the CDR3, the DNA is TGTGCCAGCAGACAGGTGGGGAACTATGGCTACACCTTC. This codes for CASRQVGNYGYTF.

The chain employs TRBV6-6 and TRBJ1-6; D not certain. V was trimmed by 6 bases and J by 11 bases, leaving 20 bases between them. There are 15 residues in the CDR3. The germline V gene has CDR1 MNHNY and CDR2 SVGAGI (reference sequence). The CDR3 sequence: CASSTDVGAGPPLHF. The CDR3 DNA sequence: TGTGCCAGCAGCACGGACGTAGGCGCGGGTCCACCCCTCCACTTT.

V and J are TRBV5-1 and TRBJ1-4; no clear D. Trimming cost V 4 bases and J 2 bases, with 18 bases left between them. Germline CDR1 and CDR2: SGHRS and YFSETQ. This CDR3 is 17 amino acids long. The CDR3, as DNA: TGCGCCAGCAGCCCCCGGAGTTCGCTGCAGACTAATGAAAAACTGTTTTTT. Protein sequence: CASSPRSSLQTNEKLFF.

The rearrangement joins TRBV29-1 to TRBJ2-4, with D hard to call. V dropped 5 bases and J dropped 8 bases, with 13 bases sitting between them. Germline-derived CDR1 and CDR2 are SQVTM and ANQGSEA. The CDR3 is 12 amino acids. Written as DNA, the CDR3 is TGCAGCGTTACCTCAGGTACGGACATTCAGTACTTC. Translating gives CSVTSGTDIQYF.

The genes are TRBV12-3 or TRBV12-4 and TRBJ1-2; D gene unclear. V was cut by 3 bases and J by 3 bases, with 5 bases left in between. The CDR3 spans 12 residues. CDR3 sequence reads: CASSFLDYGYTF. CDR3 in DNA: TGTGCCAGCAGTTTCTTAGACTATGGCTACACCTTC.